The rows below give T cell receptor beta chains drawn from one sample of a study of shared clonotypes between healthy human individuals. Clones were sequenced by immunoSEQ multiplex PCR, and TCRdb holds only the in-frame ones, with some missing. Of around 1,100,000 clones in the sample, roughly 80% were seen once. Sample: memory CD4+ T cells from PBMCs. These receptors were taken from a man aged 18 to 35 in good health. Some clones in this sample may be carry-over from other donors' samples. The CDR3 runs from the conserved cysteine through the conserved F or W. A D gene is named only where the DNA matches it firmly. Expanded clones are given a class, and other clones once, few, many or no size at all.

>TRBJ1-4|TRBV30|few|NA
CAWSADSNEKLFF
TGTGCCTGGAGTGCGGATAGTAATGAAAAACTGTTTTTT
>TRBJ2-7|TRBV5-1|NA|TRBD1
CASTPGQGFHEQYF
TGCGCCAGCACCCCGGGACAGGGTTTCCACGAGCAGTACTTC
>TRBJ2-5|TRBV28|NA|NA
CASSYGGTDKTQYF
TGTGCCAGCAGTTATGGCGGGACAGATAAGACCCAGTACTTC
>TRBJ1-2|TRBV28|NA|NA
CASSFQPFYGYTF
TGTGCCAGCAGTTTCCAACCCTTCTATGGCTACACCTTC
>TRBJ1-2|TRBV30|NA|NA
CAWIGAKNYGYTF
TGTGCCTGGATCGGGGCCAAGAACTATGGCTACACCTTC
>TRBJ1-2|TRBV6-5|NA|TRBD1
CASRDRGNYGYTF
TGTGCCAGCAGAGACAGGGGAAACTATGGCTACACCTTC
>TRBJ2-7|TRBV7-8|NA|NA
CASSPSRYSTYEQYF
TGTGCCAGCAGCCCCTCCAGGTACAGCACCTACGAGCAGTACTTC
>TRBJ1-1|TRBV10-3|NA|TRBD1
CAISPRDRGVDSEAFF
TGTGCCATCAGCCCCCGGGACAGGGGTGTGGATTCTGAAGCTTTCTTT
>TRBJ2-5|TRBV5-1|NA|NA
CASSLGLQETQYF
TGCGCCAGCAGCTTGGGGCTCCAAGAGACCCAGTACTTC
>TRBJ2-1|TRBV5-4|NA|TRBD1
CASSFGLTGGSYNEQFF
TGTGCCAGCAGCTTTGGGCTGACAGGGGGCTCCTACAATGAGCAGTTCTTC
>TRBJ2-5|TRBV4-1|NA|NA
CASSQEYGWGWQETQYF
TGCGCCAGCAGCCAAGAGTACGGGTGGGGTTGGCAAGAGACCCAGTACTTC
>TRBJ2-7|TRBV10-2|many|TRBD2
CASRPGLAGSKYEQYF
TGCGCCAGCAGACCAGGACTAGCGGGAAGTAAGTACGAGCAGTACTTC
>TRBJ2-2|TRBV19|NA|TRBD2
CASSIPAGGRRDTGELFF
TGTGCCAGTAGTATCCCTGCGGGGGGGCGCAGGGACACCGGGGAGCTGTTTTTT
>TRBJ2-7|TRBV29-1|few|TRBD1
CSARRQGEHEQYF
TGCAGCGCCCGAAGACAGGGGGAACACGAGCAGTACTTC
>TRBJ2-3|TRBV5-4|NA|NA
CASSRGSSGGRTDTQYF
TGTGCCAGCAGCAGGGGGTCGAGTGGGGGGCGCACAGATACGCAGTATTTT
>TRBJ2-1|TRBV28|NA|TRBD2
CASSVWTSLNEQFF
TGTGCCAGCAGCGTTTGGACTAGTTTGAATGAGCAGTTCTTC
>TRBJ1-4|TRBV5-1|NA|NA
CASSLGQASGEKLFF
TGCGCCAGCAGCTTGGGACAGGCTTCAGGGGAAAAACTGTTTTTT
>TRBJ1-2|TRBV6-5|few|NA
CASARVLADYGYTF
TGTGCCAGCGCCAGGGTTCTAGCGGACTATGGCTACACCTTC
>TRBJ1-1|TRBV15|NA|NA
CATSRDVVSEAFF
TGTGCCACCAGCAGAGATGTGGTGTCTGAAGCTTTCTTT
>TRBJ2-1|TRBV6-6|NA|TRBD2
CASRTGGVYNEQFF
TGTGCCAGCAGAACGGGGGGAGTGTACAATGAGCAGTTCTTC
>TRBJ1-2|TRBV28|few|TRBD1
CASSSRDRSLRGYTF
TGTGCCAGCAGTAGCCGGGACAGGAGTCTTCGCGGCTACACCTTC
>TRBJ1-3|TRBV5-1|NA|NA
CASSSSAVNSGNTIYF
TGCGCCAGCAGCTCCTCAGCGGTAAACTCTGGAAACACCATATATTTT
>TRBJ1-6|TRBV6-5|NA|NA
CASSYDRGYNSPLHF
TGTGCCAGCAGTTACGATCGGGGGTATAATTCACCCCTCCACTTT
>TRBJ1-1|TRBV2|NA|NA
CASSEAPGYTEAFF
TGTGCCAGCAGTGAAGCGCCGGGGTACACTGAAGCTTTCTTT
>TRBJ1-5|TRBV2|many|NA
CASSEGASNQPQHF
TGTGCCAGCAGTGAGGGGGCGAGCAATCAGCCCCAGCATTTT
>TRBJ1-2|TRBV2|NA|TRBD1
CASHRGRNYGYTF
TGTGCCAGCCACAGGGGCCGTAACTATGGCTACACCTTC
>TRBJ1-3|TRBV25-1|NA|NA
CASSEAGSSGNTIYF
TGTGCCAGCAGTGAGGCGGGCTCCTCTGGAAACACCATATATTTT
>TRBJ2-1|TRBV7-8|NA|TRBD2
CASSFREDGPQTYNEQFF
TGTGCCAGCAGCTTTCGGGAGGACGGACCTCAGACCTACAATGAGCAGTTCTTC
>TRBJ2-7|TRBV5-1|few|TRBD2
CASRELAWEQYF
TGCGCCAGCAGGGAACTAGCGTGGGAGCAGTACTTC
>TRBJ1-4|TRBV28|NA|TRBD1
CASSLDRGREKLFF
TGTGCCAGCAGTTTGGACAGGGGAAGAGAAAAACTGTTTTTT
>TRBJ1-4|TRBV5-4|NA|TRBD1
CASSLGQRNEKLFF
TGTGCCAGCAGCCTGGGACAGCGTAATGAAAAACTGTTTTTT
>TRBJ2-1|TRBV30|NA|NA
CACYGTSSYNEQFF
TGTGCCTGCTATGGGACCAGCTCCTACAATGAGCAGTTCTTC
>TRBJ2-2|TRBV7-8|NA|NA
CASSLDGFNTGELFF
TGTGCCAGCAGCTTAGATGGATTTAACACCGGGGAGCTGTTTTTT
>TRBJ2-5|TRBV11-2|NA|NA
CASSGGETQYF
TGTGCCAGCAGTGGAGGCGAGACCCAGTACTTC
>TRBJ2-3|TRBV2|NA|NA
CATSPWLGDTQYF
TGTGCCACCTCTCCCTGGCTGGGCGATACGCAGTATTTT
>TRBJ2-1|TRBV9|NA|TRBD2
CASSPQPSGINNEQFF
TGTGCCAGCAGCCCTCAACCTAGCGGGATAAACAATGAGCAGTTCTTC
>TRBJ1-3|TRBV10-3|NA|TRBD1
CAISESFAGGSNTIYF
TGTGCCATCAGTGAGTCTTTCGCAGGGGGCTCTAACACCATATATTTT
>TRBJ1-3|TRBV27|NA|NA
CASSAGGNTIYF
TGTGCCAGCAGTGCCGGGGGAAACACCATATATTTT
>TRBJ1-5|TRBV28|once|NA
CASSTGDQPQHF
TGTGCCAGCAGTACGGGGGATCAGCCCCAGCATTTT
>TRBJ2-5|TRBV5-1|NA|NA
CASSFTSQETQYF
TGCGCCAGCAGCTTTACCTCCCAAGAGACCCAGTACTTC
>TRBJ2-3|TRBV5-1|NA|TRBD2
CASSLTSGSVSDTQYF
TGCGCCAGCAGCCTGACTAGCGGGAGTGTCTCAGATACGCAGTATTTT